The text below deals with one T cell receptor beta chain. Authors' data handling: Quantification of nucleated cells was approximated via reference gene primer amplification. Data came from immunoSEQ multiplex PCR; TCRdb stores just in-frame clones and leaves some out. The V and J calls and clone size were taken over from that table, and D and trimming were inferred from the DNA. This table holds 130,000 or so clones, approximately 83% found once. Germline V CDR1 and CDR2: MNHEY, SMNVEV (reference sequence). This CDR3 has 15 amino acids. Trimming cost V 2 bases and J 2 bases, with 11 bases left between them. This sample stems from a study of blood T cell repertoires in COVID-19. About the study: Samples came from the United States, Italy and Spain, spanning acute and convalescent COVID-19. PBMCs, B-cell-depleted T cells, or T cells provided the cDNA or gDNA that made up the material.

Sequencing used peripheral blood. V gene TRBV27 combines with J gene TRBJ2-3; a possible D gene is TRBD1 (5 bases). The sequence was collected from a woman aged 50 to 65 who had recovered from COVID-19. CDR3 amino acids: CASSLADRTTDTQYF. The CDR3 bases are TGTGCCAGCAGTTTAGCCGACAGAACCACAGATACGCAGTATTTT.